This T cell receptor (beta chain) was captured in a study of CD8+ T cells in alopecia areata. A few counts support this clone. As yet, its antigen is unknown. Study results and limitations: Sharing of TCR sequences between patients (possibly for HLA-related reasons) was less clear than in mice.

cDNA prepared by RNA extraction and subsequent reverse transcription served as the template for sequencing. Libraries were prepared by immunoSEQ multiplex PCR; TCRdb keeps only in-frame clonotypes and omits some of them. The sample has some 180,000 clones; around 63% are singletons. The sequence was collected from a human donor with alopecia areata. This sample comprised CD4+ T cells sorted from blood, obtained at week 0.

CDR3 residues: CASSLGSGGSDTQYF. In nucleotides, the CDR3 is TGTGCCAGCAGCTTGGGTAGCGGGGGATCGGATACGCAGTATTTT. This chain connects TRBV7-2 to TRBJ2-3; 9 bases line up with TRBD2. Trimming cost V 3 bases and J 6 bases; bases outside gene matches: 7. Germline loops: CDR1 SGHTA, CDR2 FQGNSA. This CDR3 is 15 amino acids long.